One and the same sample provided the 11 T cell receptor beta chains below, sequenced in a study of T-cell reconstitution after alpha-beta-depleted transplantation in children. As it was prepared, the TCRbeta library received unique molecular identifiers. From the PCR reads, TCRdb called clonotypes with MiXCR, one entry per CDR3 protein. The sample contains about 600,000 distinct CDR3 sequences, over 10% of which appear only once. The sequencing here drew on PBMCs, mostly from graft donor cells, taken 360 days after TCRalphabeta/CD19-depleted stem cell transplant. The receptor source for this set is a male patient aged 10 to 17 who had a stem cell transplant for acute myeloid leukemia, so the T cells may come from the graft donor.

The V gene is TRBV3-1, the J gene TRBJ2-5, with TRBD2 as a possible D gene (6 bases). The V and J ends lost 1 base and 4 bases respectively, with 13 bases between them. The CDR3 totals 15 residues. Germline CDR1 and CDR2: LGHDT and YNNKEL (reference sequence). CDR3 in amino acids: CASSQAGGFGETQYF. As DNA, the CDR3 is TGTGCCAGCAGCCAAGCCGGGGGTTTTGGAGAGACCCAGTACTTC.

This sequence joins TRBV7-2 and TRBJ2-1; 10 positions agree with TRBD2. V lost 5 bases, J lost 3 bases, and 7 bases stayed unmatched. CDR3 length equals 16 residues. Germline CDR1 and CDR2: SGHTA and FQGNSA. As DNA, the CDR3 is TGTGCCAGCAGCCCCCTAGCGGGAGCGGGCTACAATGAGCAGTTCTTC. As protein: CASSPLAGAGYNEQFF.

This chain connects TRBV12-3 or TRBV12-4 to TRBJ2-1, with D perhaps TRBD1 or TRBD2 (6 bases each). The length of the CDR3 is 16 residues. With 6 bases removed from V and 7 bases from J, the gap between germline ends came to 22 bases. The CDR3 DNA follows: TGTGCCAGCAGCAGGGGACTGGCCCTAAACGTTAATGAGCAGTTCTTC. Its protein product is CASSRGLALNVNEQFF.

This clonotype was recorded a few times. This rearrangement joins TRBV20-1 to TRBJ2-1; 9 bases fit TRBD2. The CDR3 consists of 14 residues. V was pared by 0 bases and J by 6 bases, with 3 bases of the junction left unmatched. The V gene's germline CDR1 is DFQATT and CDR2 SNEGSKA (reference sequence). CDR3 amino acids: CSARELAGFNEQFF. The CDR3 nucleotides read TGCAGTGCTAGAGAACTAGCGGGCTTCAATGAGCAGTTCTTC.

This clonotype has just a few counts. The chain joins TRBV20-1 to TRBJ2-7, with D uncertain. The germline CDR1 and CDR2 sequences are DFQATT and SNEGSKA (reference sequence). The length of the CDR3 is 14 residues. The ends were cut back, 0 bases at V and 0 bases at J, with 9 bases in the middle. CDR3 in amino acids: CSARDRQASYEQYF. CDR3 bases: TGCAGTGCTAGAGATAGGCAGGCCTCCTACGAGCAGTACTTC.

This clonotype came up a few times. The rearrangement joins TRBV6-2 or TRBV6-3 to TRBJ2-1; weak D call: TRBD2 (5 bases). This CDR3 contains 14 residues. The V end was cut by 5 bases, the J end by 8 bases, with 16 bases between. Germline CDR1 is MNHEY and CDR2 is SVGEGT. CDR3 region: CASSTEGVWDEQFF. The CDR3 DNA sequence: TGTGCCAGCAGTACCGAGGGTGTGTGGGATGAGCAGTTCTTC.

The gene calls are TRBV19 and TRBJ1-2; 8 nucleotides match TRBD1. This CDR3 spans 15 amino acids. Trimming at V came to 3 bases and at J to 4 bases, leaving 7 bases not matched to a gene. Looked up from germline, CDR1 is LNHDA and CDR2 is SQIVND (reference sequence). The CDR3 sequence is CASSMAGQGAYGYTF. The CDR3 region has the DNA TGTGCCAGTAGTATGGCTGGGCAGGGGGCCTATGGCTACACCTTC.

This clonotype was found many times. The genes are TRBV20-1 and TRBJ2-3; 10 bases are shared with TRBD2. Germline V gene lookup returns CDR1 DFQATT and CDR2 SNEGSKA (reference sequence). The CDR3 runs 14 residues. Trimming removed 5 bases from V and 3 bases from J; junction bases left unmatched: 5. The CDR3 nucleotides are TGCAGTGCTTTCGCTAGCGGGAGAACAGATACGCAGTATTTT. Its translation is CSAFASGRTDTQYF.

This clonotype was detected many times. This chain connects TRBV5-1 to TRBJ2-7; the match to TRBD2 covers 14 bases. Looked up from germline, CDR1 is SGHRS and CDR2 is YFSETQ. This CDR3 has 19 amino acids. V dropped 0 bases and J dropped 1; count of bases not matched to a gene: 9. CDR3 protein: CASSLADRRTSGRSYEQYF. The CDR3 DNA sequence: TGCGCCAGCAGCTTGGCGGACAGAAGGACTAGCGGGAGGTCCTACGAGCAGTACTTC.

This clonotype has more than one count but fewer than ten. The gene calls are TRBV3-1 and TRBJ2-1, with a tentative D call TRBD1 (6 bases). The CDR3 consists of 17 residues. The V and J ends lost 0 bases and 6 bases respectively, with 18 bases between them. The germline CDR1 and CDR2 sequences are LGHDT and YNNKEL (reference sequence). The CDR3 sequence is CASSQEIGGISANEQFF. The CDR3 DNA is TGTGCCAGCAGCCAAGAAATTGGGGGCATTAGCGCCAATGAGCAGTTCTTC.

Only a few counts were recorded for this clonotype. This chain joins TRBV7-9 and TRBJ2-4; D perhaps matches TRBD1 (6 bases). The germline V and J ends were trimmed by 3 bases and 6 bases, with 12 bases remaining between them. The CDR3 has 14 residues. Germline V gene sequence: CDR1 SEHNR, CDR2 FQNEAQ (reference sequence). The CDR3 reads CASSFQGPGNIQYF. CDR3 nucleotides: TGTGCCAGCAGCTTCCAGGGGCCGGGAAACATTCAGTACTTC.